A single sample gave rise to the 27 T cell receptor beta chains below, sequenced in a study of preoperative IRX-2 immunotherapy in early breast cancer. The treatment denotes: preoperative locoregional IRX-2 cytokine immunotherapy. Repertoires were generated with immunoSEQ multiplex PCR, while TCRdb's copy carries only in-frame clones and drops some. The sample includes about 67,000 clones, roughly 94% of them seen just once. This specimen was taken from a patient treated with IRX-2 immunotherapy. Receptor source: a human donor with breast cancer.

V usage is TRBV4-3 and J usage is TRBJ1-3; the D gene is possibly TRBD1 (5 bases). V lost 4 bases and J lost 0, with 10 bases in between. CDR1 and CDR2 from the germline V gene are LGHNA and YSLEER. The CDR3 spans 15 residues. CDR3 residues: CASSPTGVSGNTIYF. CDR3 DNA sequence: TGCGCCAGCAGCCCAACAGGCGTCTCTGGAAACACCATATATTTT.

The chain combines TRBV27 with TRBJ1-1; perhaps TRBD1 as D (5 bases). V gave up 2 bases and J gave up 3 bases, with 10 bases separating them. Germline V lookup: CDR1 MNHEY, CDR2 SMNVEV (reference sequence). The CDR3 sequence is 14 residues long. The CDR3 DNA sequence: TGTGCCAGCAGTTTAAAGGGGCCGGACACTGAAGCTTTCTTT. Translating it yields CASSLKGPDTEAFF.

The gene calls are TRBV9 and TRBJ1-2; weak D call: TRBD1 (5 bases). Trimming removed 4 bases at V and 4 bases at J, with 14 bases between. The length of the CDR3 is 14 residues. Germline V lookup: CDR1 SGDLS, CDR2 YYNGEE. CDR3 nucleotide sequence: TGTGCCAGCAGCCCCACCCGGGACGGCTATGGCTACACCTTC. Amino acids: CASSPTRDGYGYTF.

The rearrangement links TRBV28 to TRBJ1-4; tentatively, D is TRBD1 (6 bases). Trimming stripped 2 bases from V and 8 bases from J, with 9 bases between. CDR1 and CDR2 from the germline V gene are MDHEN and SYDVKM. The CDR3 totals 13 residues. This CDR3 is CASSLRRGEKLFF. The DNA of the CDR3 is TGTGCCAGCAGTTTACGCAGGGGCGAAAAACTGTTTTTT.

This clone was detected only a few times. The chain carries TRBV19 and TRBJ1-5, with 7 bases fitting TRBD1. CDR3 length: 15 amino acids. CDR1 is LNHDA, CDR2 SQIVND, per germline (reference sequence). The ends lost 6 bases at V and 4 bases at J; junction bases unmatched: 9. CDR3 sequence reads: CASRTGTALNQPQHF. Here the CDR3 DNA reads TGTGCCAGTAGGACCGGGACAGCTCTTAATCAGCCCCAGCATTTT.

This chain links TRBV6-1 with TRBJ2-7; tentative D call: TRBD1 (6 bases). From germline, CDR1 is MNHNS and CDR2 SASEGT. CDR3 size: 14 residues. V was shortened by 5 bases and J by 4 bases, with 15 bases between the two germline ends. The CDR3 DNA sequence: TGTGCCAGCAGTAAGAGGGGGTTGGGATACGAGCAGTACTTC. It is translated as CASSKRGLGYEQYF.

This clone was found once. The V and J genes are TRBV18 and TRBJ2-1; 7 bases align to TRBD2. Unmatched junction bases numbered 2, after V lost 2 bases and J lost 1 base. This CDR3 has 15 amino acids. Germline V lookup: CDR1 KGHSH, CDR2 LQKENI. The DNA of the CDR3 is TGTGCCAGCTCACCAGCCGGGGGGTCCTACAATGAGCAGTTCTTC. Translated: CASSPAGGSYNEQFF. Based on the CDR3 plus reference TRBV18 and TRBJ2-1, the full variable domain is NAGVMQNPRHLVRRRGQEARLRCSPMKGHSHVYWYRQLPEEGLKFMVYLQKENIIDESGMPKERFSAEFPKEGPSILRIQQVVRGDSAAYFCASSPAGGSYNEQFFGPGTRLTVL.

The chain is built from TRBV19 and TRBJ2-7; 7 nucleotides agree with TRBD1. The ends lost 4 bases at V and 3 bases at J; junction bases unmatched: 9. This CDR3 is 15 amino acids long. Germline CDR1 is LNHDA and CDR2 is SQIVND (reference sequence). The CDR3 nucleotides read TGTGCCAGTAGTACTTTCCGGACAGGAAGCTACGAGCAGTACTTC. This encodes CASSTFRTGSYEQYF.

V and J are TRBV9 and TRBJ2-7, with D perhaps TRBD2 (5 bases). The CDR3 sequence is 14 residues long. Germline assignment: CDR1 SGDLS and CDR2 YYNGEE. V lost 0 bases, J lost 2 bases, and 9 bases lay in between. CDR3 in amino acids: CASSVGGLAYEQYF. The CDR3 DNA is TGTGCCAGCAGCGTAGGAGGGTTAGCCTACGAGCAGTACTTC.

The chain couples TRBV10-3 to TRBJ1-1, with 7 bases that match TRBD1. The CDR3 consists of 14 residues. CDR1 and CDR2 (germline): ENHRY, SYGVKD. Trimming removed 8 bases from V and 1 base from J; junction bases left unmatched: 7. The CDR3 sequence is CAIRGRGPNTEAFF. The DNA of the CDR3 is TGTGCCATCCGGGGGAGGGGGCCGAACACTGAAGCTTTCTTT.

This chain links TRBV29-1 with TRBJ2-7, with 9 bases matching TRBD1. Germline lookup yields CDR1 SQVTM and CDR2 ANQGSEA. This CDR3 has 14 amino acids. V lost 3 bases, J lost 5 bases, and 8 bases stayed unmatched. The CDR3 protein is CSVEGGTGMDEQYF. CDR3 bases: TGCAGCGTTGAGGGCGGGACAGGGATGGACGAGCAGTACTTC.

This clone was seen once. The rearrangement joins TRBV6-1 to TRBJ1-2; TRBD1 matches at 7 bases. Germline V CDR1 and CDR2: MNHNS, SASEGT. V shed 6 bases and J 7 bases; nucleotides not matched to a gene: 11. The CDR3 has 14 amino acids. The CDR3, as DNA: TGTGCCAGCAGGATAATCGACAGGGACGCTGGCTACACCTTC. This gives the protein CASRIIDRDAGYTF.

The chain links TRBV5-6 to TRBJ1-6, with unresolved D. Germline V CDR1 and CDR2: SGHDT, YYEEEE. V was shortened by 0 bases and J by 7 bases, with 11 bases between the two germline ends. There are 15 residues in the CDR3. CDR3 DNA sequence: TGTGCCAGCAGCTTGGGGTCGGGGTGGAATTCACCCCTCCACTTT. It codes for CASSLGSGWNSPLHF.

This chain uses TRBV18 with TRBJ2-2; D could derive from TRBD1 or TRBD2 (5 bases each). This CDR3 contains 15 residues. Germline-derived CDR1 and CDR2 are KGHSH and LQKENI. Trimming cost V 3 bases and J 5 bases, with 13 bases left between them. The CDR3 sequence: CASSPGTEKTGELFF. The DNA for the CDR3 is TGTGCCAGCTCACCTGGGACGGAGAAGACCGGGGAGCTGTTTTTT.

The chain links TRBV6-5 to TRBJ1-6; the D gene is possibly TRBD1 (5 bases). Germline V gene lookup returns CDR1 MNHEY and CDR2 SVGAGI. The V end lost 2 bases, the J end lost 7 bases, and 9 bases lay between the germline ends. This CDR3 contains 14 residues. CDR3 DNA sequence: TGTGCCAGCAGTTACGGGGCCGTCAATTCACCCCTCCACTTT. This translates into CASSYGAVNSPLHF.

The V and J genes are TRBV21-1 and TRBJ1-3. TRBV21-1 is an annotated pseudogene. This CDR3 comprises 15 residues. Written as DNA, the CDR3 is TGTGCCAGCAGCCCTCGGACGGTCAGTGGAAACACCATATATTTT. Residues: CASSPRTVSGNTIYF.

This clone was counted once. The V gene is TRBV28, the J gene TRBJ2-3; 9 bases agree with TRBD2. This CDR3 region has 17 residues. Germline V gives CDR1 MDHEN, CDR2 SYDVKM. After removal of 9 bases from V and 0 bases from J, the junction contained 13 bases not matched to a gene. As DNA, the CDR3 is TGTGCCAGTGCTGGGGGGACTAGCATCTCTAGCACAGATACGCAGTATTTT. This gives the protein CASAGGTSISSTDTQYF.

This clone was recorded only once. CDR3 DNA sequence: TGCGCCAGCAGTGCTACTCCGGGACTATACAATGAGCAGTTCTTC. This sequence encodes CASSATPGLYNEQFF. V and J are TRBV4-1 and TRBJ2-1, with 7 bases fitting TRBD2. CDR3 length equals 15 residues. Losses at the gene ends were 6 bases for V and 4 bases for J; bases not matched to a gene: 9. CDR1 and CDR2 (germline): MGHRA, YSYEKL.

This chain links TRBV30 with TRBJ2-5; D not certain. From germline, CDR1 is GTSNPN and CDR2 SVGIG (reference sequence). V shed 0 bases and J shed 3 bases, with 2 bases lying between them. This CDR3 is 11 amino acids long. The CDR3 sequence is CAWSVEETQYF. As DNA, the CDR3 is TGTGCCTGGAGTGTAGAAGAGACCCAGTACTTC.

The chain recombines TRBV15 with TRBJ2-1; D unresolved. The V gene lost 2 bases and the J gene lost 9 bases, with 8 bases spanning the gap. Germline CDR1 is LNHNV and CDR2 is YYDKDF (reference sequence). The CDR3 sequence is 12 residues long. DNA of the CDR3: TGTGCCACCAGCAGAAAACGGGCTGAGCAGTTCTTC. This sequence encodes CATSRKRAEQFF.

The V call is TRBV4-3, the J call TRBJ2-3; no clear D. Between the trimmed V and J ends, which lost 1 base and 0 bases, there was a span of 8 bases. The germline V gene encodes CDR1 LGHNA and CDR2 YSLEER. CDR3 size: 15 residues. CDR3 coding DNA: TGCGCCAGCAGCCAAGGGCGGCTTAGCACAGATACGCAGTATTTT. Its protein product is CASSQGRLSTDTQYF.

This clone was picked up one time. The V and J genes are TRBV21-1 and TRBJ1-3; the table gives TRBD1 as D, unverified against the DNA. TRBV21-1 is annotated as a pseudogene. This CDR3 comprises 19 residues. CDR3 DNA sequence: TGTGCCAGCAGCAAAAGGGCTAGTGGACAGTCCCTCTCTGGAAACACCATATATTTT. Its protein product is CASSKRASGQSLSGNTIYF.

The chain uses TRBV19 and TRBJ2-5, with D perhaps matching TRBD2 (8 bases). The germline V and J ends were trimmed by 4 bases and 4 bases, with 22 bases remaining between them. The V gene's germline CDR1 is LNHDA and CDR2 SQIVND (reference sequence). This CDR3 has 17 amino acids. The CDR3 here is CASSTVWLRGDRETQYF. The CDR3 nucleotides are TGTGCCAGTAGTACCGTCTGGCTGCGGGGGGACAGAGAGACCCAGTACTTC.

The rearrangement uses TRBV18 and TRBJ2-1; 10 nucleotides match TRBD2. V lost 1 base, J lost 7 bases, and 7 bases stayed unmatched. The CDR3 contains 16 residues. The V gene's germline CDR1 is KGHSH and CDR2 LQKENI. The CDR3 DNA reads TGTGCCAGCTCACCACGGCCCGGACTAGCGGCGAATGAGCAGTTCTTC. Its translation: CASSPRPGLAANEQFF.

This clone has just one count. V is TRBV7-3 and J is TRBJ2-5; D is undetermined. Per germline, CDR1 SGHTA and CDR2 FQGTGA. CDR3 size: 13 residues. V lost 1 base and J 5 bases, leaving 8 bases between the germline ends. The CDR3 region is CASSLRLGETQYF. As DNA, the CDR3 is TGTGCCAGCAGCTTAAGACTCGGGGAGACCCAGTACTTC.

The DNA of the CDR3 is TGTGCCACCTCAAGGGGCCGGACAGTGAACTATGGCTACACCTTC. Its protein product is CATSRGRTVNYGYTF. This chain links TRBV21-1 with TRBJ1-2; the table calls TRBD1, which could not be checked here. TRBV21-1 is deemed a pseudogene. This CDR3 contains 15 residues.

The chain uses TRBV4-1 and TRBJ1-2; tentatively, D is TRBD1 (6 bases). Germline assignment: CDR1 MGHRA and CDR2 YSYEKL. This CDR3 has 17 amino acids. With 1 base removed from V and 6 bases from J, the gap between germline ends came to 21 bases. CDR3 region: CASSQGGLGGGEDGYTF. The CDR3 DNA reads TGCGCCAGCAGCCAAGGTGGATTAGGGGGTGGTGAGGATGGCTACACCTTC.